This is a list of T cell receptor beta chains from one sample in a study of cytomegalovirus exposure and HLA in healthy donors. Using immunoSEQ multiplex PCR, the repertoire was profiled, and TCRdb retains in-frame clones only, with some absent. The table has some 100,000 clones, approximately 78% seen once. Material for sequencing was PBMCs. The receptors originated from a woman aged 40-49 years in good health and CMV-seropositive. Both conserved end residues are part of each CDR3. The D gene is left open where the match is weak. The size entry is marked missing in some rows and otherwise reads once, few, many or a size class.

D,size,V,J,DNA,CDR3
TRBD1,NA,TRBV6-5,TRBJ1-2,TGTGCCAGCAGCCTTCGACAGGGGGCTCGGGGCTACACCTTC,CASSLRQGARGYTF
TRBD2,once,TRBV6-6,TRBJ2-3,TGTGCCAGCAGGACCTTTAGCGGGATAAGCACAGATACGCAGTATTTT,CASRTFSGISTDTQYF
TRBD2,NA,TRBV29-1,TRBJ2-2,TGCAGCGTTGCGGGGACCGGGACTAGCGGAGGCTTGGAGCTGTTTTTT,CSVAGTGTSGGLELFF
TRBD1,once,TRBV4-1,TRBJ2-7,TGCGCCAGCAGCCTAAGCCCGGGACAGGGGGCCTACGAGCAGTACTTC,CASSLSPGQGAYEQYF
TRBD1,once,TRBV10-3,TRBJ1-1,TGTGCCATCAGCCCAGACGGAAACAGGGGCACTGAAGCTTTCTTT,CAISPDGNRGTEAFF
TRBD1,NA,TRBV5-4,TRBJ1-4,TGTGCCAGCAGCGGGACAGGGGGCAGCGAAAAACTGTTTTTT,CASSGTGGSEKLFF
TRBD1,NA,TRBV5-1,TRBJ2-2,TGCGCCAGCAGCTTGCAGGGGGCGGACACCGGGGAGCTGTTTTTT,CASSLQGADTGELFF
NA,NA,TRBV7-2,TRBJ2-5,TGTGCCAGCAGCGGTCGTCAAGGAGAGGCCCAGTACTTC,CASSGRQGEAQYF
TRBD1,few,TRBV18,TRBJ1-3,TGTGCCAGCTCACCTTTGAGGACAGGCGAGCTGGGAAACACCATATATTTT,CASSPLRTGELGNTIYF
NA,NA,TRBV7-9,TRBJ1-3,TGTTCCAGCAGCTTACAGTCCGTGCCCATATATTTT,CSSSLQSVPIYF
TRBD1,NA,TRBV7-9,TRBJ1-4,TGTGCCAGCAGCAACCTGCGGACAGGGGGCGAGGTTGAAAAACTGTTTTTT,CASSNLRTGGEVEKLFF
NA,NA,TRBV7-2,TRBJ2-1,TGTGCCAGCAGCTTTCTTCCCGCGAACGGGGATGAGCAGTTCTTC,CASSFLPANGDEQFF
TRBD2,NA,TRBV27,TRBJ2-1,TGTGCCAGCAGTTTATCGGGATGGACTAGCGGGGACAATGAGCAGTTCTTC,CASSLSGWTSGDNEQFF
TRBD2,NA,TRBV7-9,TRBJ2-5,TGTGCCAGCAGCTTTCCGTTCGGGAGGGGTGAGGAGACCCAGTACTTC,CASSFPFGRGEETQYF
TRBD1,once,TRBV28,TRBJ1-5,TGTGCCAGCAGTTCAGGGGGGAACAATCAGCCCCAGCATTTT,CASSSGGNNQPQHF
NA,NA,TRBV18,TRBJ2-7,TGTGCCAGCTCAGAGGGCAGTTCCTACGAGCAGTACTTC,CASSEGSSYEQYF
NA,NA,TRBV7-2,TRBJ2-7,TGTGCCAGCAGCGGACAGAACCGGTACGAGCAGTACTTC,CASSGQNRYEQYF
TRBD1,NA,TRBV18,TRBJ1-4,TGTGCCAGCTCGCCTGACAGGGTTCGTGAAAAACTGTTTTTT,CASSPDRVREKLFF
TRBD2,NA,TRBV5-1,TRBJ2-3,TGCGCCAGCGCGGTGAGCGGGAGTGGTCCAGATACGCAGTATTTT,CASAVSGSGPDTQYF
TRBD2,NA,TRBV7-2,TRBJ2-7,TGTGCCAGCAGCTTCAGACTAGCGGGAGAATGGGAGCAGTACTTC,CASSFRLAGEWEQYF
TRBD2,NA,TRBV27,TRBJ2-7,TGTGCCAGCAGTTTAGCGGGAGGGTTCTACGAGCAGTACTTC,CASSLAGGFYEQYF
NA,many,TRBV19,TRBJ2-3,TGTGCCAGTAGCAACTATGGCCCCACAGATACGCAGTATTTT,CASSNYGPTDTQYF
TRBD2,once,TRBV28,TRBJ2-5,TGTGCCAGCAGCAGCGGGAGTGAGACCCAGTACTTC,CASSSGSETQYF
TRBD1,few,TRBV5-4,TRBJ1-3,TGTGCCAGCAGCCGACAGGGCACTCCTGGAAACACCATATATTTT,CASSRQGTPGNTIYF
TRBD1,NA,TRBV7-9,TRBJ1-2,TGTGCCAGCAGCCCAGGACAGGGGGAAGCCTATGGCTACACCTTC,CASSPGQGEAYGYTF
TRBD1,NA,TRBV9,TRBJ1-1,TGTGCCAGCAGCGCGGGACAGTTAAACACTGAAGCTTTCTTT,CASSAGQLNTEAFF
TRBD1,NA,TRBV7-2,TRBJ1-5,TGTGCCAGCAGCCCAAATCCCGGGACAGGGGGCGATCAGCCCCAGCATTTT,CASSPNPGTGGDQPQHF
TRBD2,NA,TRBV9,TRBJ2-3,TGTGCCAGCAGTTTAGGACTAGCGGGGATCACAGATACGCAGTATTTT,CASSLGLAGITDTQYF
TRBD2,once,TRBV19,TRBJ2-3,TGTGCCAGTAGTATATCTAGCGGGAGTACAGATACGCAGTATTTT,CASSISSGSTDTQYF
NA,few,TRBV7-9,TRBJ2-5,TGTGCCAGCAGCTTAGGACTGGAGGGGGAGACCCAGTACTTC,CASSLGLEGETQYF
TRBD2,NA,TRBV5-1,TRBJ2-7,TGCGCCAGCAGCAGAGGCCTTAGCGGGACCTCCTACGAGCAGTACTTC,CASSRGLSGTSYEQYF
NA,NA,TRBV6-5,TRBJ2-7,TGTGCCAGCAGTCCAATCCGACAGCTAATGCGCGAGCAGTACTTC,CASSPIRQLMREQYF
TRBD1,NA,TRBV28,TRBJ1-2,TGTGCCAGCTCGGGACAGGGTTATGCCTACACCTTC,CASSGQGYAYTF
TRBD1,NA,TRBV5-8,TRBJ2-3,TGTGCCAGCAGCTTGCCGGGACAGAGCACAGATACGCAGTATTTT,CASSLPGQSTDTQYF
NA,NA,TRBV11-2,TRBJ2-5,TGTGCCAGCAGCTACTCGACAGCCGGGGAGACCCAGTACTTC,CASSYSTAGETQYF
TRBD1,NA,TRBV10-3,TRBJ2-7,TGTGCCATCAGTGCCCAGGGGGCAAAGTACGAGCAGTACTTC,CAISAQGAKYEQYF
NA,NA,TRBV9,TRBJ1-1,TGTGCCAGCAGCGTCGACTTTAGCACTGAAGCTTTCTTT,CASSVDFSTEAFF
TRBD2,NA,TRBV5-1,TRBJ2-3,TGCGCCAGCAGCTTCCTAGCGGGAGGGAGCACAGATACGCAGTATTTT,CASSFLAGGSTDTQYF
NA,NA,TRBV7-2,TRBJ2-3,TGTGCCAGCAGCTTATCAAGGGGAAGGAGCACAGATACGCAGTATTTT,CASSLSRGRSTDTQYF
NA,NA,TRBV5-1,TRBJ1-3,TGCGCCAGCAGCGACGGACAGTCAGTGGGAAACACCATATATTTT,CASSDGQSVGNTIYF
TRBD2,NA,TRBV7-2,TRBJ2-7,TGTGCCAGCAGCTTAGCGGGACTAGCGGTCTCCTACGAGCAGTACTTC,CASSLAGLAVSYEQYF
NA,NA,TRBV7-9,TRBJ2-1,TGTGCCAGCAGCTTAGTTTTGGCAAATGAGCAGTTCTTC,CASSLVLANEQFF
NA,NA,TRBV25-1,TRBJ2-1,TGTGCCAGCAGTGAATACGGGGGAAGCTCCTACAATGAGCAGTTCTTC,CASSEYGGSSYNEQFF